Below are 22 T cell receptor beta chains sequenced from a single sample in a study of neoadjuvant anti-PD-1 for oral cavity cancer. Assay: immunoSEQ multiplex PCR; the TCRdb copy retains only in-frame clones and omits some. Of some 31,000 clones in the sample, 70% to 80% were seen once. This sample's time point: after neoadjuvant nivolumab, at surgical resection. Here the sequenced sample was PBMCs, taken after nivolumab (anti-PD-1) treatment. The receptors were gathered from a person aged 40 to 85 with oral cavity squamous cell carcinoma.

The chain carries TRBV12-5 and TRBJ2-2; D is unclear. The germline V gene has CDR1 LGHNT and CDR2 FRNRAP. With 2 bases removed from V and 0 bases from J, the gap between germline ends came to 10 bases. CDR3 length: 16 amino acids. The CDR3 DNA is TGTGCTAGTGGTTTGAAGGTTTTAGCGAACACCGGGGAGCTGTTTTTT. Amino acid sequence: CASGLKVLANTGELFF.

CDR3 loop: CAISSTGGNEQFF. CDR3 coding DNA: TGTGCCATCAGTTCGACAGGGGGGAATGAGCAGTTCTTC. V gene TRBV10-3 combines with J gene TRBJ2-1; 9 nucleotides line up with TRBD1. After removal of 5 bases from V and 7 bases from J, the junction contained 3 bases not matched to a gene. Germline V CDR1 and CDR2: ENHRY, SYGVKD. The CDR3 loop spans 13 amino acids.

V and J are TRBV10-1 and TRBJ1-3; D is perhaps TRBD1 (5 bases). Germline CDR1 and CDR2: WNHNN and SYGVQD (reference sequence). CDR3 length equals 14 residues. The V end lost 0 bases, the J end lost 2 bases, and 5 bases lay between the germline ends. The CDR3 nucleotides are TGCGCCAGCAGTGAGTCGGGGGCTGGAAACACCATATATTTT. The encoded protein is CASSESGAGNTIYF.

V usage is TRBV6-5 and J usage is TRBJ1-4; D uncertain. Trimming left V 2 bases short and J 8 bases short, with 6 bases between. This CDR3 has 12 residues. Germline V gene lookup returns CDR1 MNHEY and CDR2 SVGAGI. The CDR3 protein is CASSYKGEKLFF. CDR3 DNA: TGTGCCAGCAGTTACAAGGGAGAAAAACTGTTTTTT.

The chain carries TRBV7-8 and TRBJ2-4, with 8 bases fitting TRBD1. CDR1 is SGHVS and CDR2 is FQNEAQ in the germline V gene. The V gene end was trimmed by 5 bases and the J gene end by 8 bases; junction bases not matched to a gene: 8. This CDR3 region has 14 residues. The CDR3 DNA sequence: TGTGCCAGCAGCGAGCGACAGGGGAAGTACATTCAGTACTTC. As protein: CASSERQGKYIQYF.

This chain connects TRBV19 to TRBJ2-5; 10 positions agree with TRBD2. V shed 6 bases and J 5 bases; nucleotides not matched to a gene: 12. The CDR3 runs to 16 residues. The V gene's germline CDR1 is LNHDA and CDR2 SQIVND (reference sequence). CDR3 protein: CASSLPASGGGETQYF. CDR3 nucleotides: TGTGCCAGTAGCCTACCTGCTAGCGGGGGCGGGGAGACCCAGTACTTC. Based on the CDR3 plus reference TRBV19 and TRBJ2-5, the full variable domain is DGGITQSPKYLFRKEGQNVTLSCEQNLNHDAMYWYRQDPGQGLRLIYYSQIVNDFQKGDIAEGYSVSREKKESFPLTVTSAQKNPTAFYLCASSLPASGGGETQYFGPGTRLLVL.

The rearrangement links TRBV30 to TRBJ1-5; a possible D gene is TRBD1 (6 bases). V lost 0 bases, J lost 1 base, and 13 bases lay in between. Germline V gene lookup returns CDR1 GTSNPN and CDR2 SVGIG (reference sequence). The CDR3 spans 16 residues. The CDR3 here is CAWSVRFGQSNQPQHF. As DNA, the CDR3 is TGTGCCTGGAGTGTGAGGTTCGGACAGAGCAATCAGCCCCAGCATTTT.

The chain joins TRBV7-8 to TRBJ1-3; no clear D. Germline V gives CDR1 SGHVS, CDR2 FQNEAQ. V was clipped by 0 bases and J by 0 bases, with 6 bases between them. The CDR3 covers 15 residues. CDR3 protein: CASSLAPSSGNTIYF. The CDR3 coding sequence is TGTGCCAGCAGCTTAGCGCCGAGCTCTGGAAACACCATATATTTT.

The J gene is TRBJ2-7, the V gene TRBV5-4; TRBD2 matches at 11 bases. The ends lost 4 bases at V and 7 bases at J; junction bases unmatched: 7. The V gene's germline CDR1 is SGHNT and CDR2 YYREEE (reference sequence). The CDR3 has 14 amino acids. CDR3 sequence reads: CASSLSGGAREQYF. The CDR3 coding sequence is TGTGCCAGCAGCCTTAGCGGGGGGGCGAGGGAGCAGTACTTC.

The V and J genes are TRBV5-1 and TRBJ1-6, with 7 nucleotides matching TRBD1. V shed 4 bases and J 6 bases; nucleotides not matched to a gene: 7. The CDR3 has 15 residues. CDR1 SGHRS and CDR2 YFSETQ come from the germline V gene. As DNA, the CDR3 is TGCGCCAGCAGCCCAGGGACAGCATCTAATTCACCCCTCCACTTT. It specifies CASSPGTASNSPLHF.

The J gene is TRBJ2-2, the V gene TRBV2, with 12 positions matching TRBD1. The CDR3 consists of 15 residues. Trimming at V came to 4 bases and at J to 7 bases, leaving 4 bases not matched to a gene. Germline lookup yields CDR1 SNHLY and CDR2 FYNNEI. The CDR3 sequence: CASSGGQGAYGELFF. As DNA, the CDR3 is TGTGCCAGCAGTGGGGGACAGGGGGCATACGGGGAGCTGTTTTTT.

This clone has just a few counts. The CDR3 nucleotides read TGTGCCACCAGCAGAGTTATAGGAAATGAAAAACTGTTTTTT. Protein sequence: CATSRVIGNEKLFF. The J gene is TRBJ1-4, the V gene TRBV15; D uncertain. Germline V lookup: CDR1 LNHNV, CDR2 YYDKDF (reference sequence). The CDR3 consists of 14 residues. Trimming cost V 1 base and J 5 bases, with 8 bases left between them. The complete variable domain, with remaining parts taken from reference TRBV15 and TRBJ1-4, reads DAMVIQNPRYQVTQFGKPVTLSCSQTLNHNVMYWYQQKSSQAPKLLFHYYDKDFNNEADTPDNFQSRRPNTSFCFLDIRSPGLGDTAMYLCATSRVIGNEKLFFGSGTQLSVL.

The chain employs TRBV19 and TRBJ2-7; a possible D gene is TRBD2 (6 bases). Trimming took off 8 bases at V and 0 bases at J, with 17 bases between the two ends. The CDR3 runs to 15 residues. Germline V gene data show CDR1 as LNHDA and CDR2 as SQIVND (reference sequence). The CDR3 sequence: CASSMPGGVSYEQYF. DNA of the CDR3: TGTGCCAGTTCCATGCCCGGGGGAGTCTCCTACGAGCAGTACTTC.

V usage is TRBV21-1 and J usage is TRBJ1-2; TRBD1 is the table's D call, not checked against the DNA. TRBV21-1 is assigned pseudogene status. The CDR3 is 14 amino acids. This CDR3 is CASSNRQGNYGYTF. In DNA, the CDR3 is TGTGCCAGCAGCAATCGGCAGGGCAACTATGGCTACACCTTC.

This chain joins TRBV10-2 and TRBJ2-2, with 11 bases that match TRBD2. CDR1 WSHSY and CDR2 SAAADI come from the germline V gene. The CDR3 contains 15 residues. The V and J ends lost 4 bases and 7 bases, in that order; junction bases with no gene match: 5. The CDR3: CASSGSGGANGELFF. The CDR3 nucleotides read TGCGCCAGCAGTGGTAGCGGGGGGGCTAACGGGGAGCTGTTTTTT.

This chain uses TRBV27 with TRBJ1-5, with D hard to call. The CDR3 has 15 residues. V dropped 2 bases and J dropped 6 bases, with 14 bases sitting between them. Germline-derived CDR1 and CDR2 are MNHEY and SMNVEV (reference sequence). CDR3 in DNA: TGTGCCAGCAGTTTAACCCTTGGGAGAGGTCAGCCCCAGCATTTT. Translating gives CASSLTLGRGQPQHF.

This sequence joins TRBV27 and TRBJ1-2; 9 bases fit TRBD1. This CDR3 is 15 amino acids long. V lost 5 bases and J lost 8; bases outside the gene matches: 12. The germline gives CDR1 MNHEY, CDR2 SMNVEV (reference sequence). The CDR3 here is CASSLGTGLWAGYTF. DNA for the CDR3: TGTGCCAGCAGTCTCGGGACAGGGCTATGGGCGGGCTACACCTTC.

The chain couples TRBV5-8 to TRBJ2-7, with D tentatively TRBD2 (7 bases). The CDR3 is made up of 15 amino acids. Per the germline V gene, CDR1 is SGHTS and CDR2 is YDEGEE. Trimming removed 4 bases from V and 1 base from J, with 15 bases in between. As DNA, the CDR3 is TGTGCCAGCAGCCCTTGGGGGGGGGCATCCTACGAGCAGTACTTC. Amino acids: CASSPWGGASYEQYF.

This clone is a singleton in its sample. The rearrangement uses TRBV9 and TRBJ1-3; 7 bases fit TRBD1. Germline V gene lookup returns CDR1 SGDLS and CDR2 YYNGEE. V was clipped by 3 bases and J by 0 bases; unmatched bases: 9. The CDR3 runs to 17 residues. The CDR3 region has the DNA TGTGCCAGCAGCGCCCGGGACAGCTTACCCTCTGGAAACACCATATATTTT. Protein product: CASSARDSLPSGNTIYF.

The V gene is TRBV27, the J gene TRBJ2-3; D might be TRBD2 (7 bases). The germline V gene has CDR1 MNHEY and CDR2 SMNVEV (reference sequence). Trimming stripped 6 bases from V and 6 bases from J, with 28 bases between. The CDR3 has 18 residues. The CDR3 DNA reads as TGTGCCAGCAGGGGGGGGCGGGGTGCCAGGCTGTTTTGGGATACGCAGTATTTT. Its protein is CASRGGRGARLFWDTQYF.

The J gene is TRBJ2-5, the V gene TRBV9; 9 nucleotides agree with TRBD1. This CDR3 spans 14 amino acids. The V gene's germline CDR1 is SGDLS and CDR2 YYNGEE. The J segment lost 2 bases and the V segment lost 4 bases, leaving 3 bases of the junction unmatched. CDR3 bases: TGTGCCAGCAGCCGGACAGGGGTACAAGAGACCCAGTACTTC. This translates into CASSRTGVQETQYF.

Written as DNA, the CDR3 is TGTGCCAGCAGCGTAACAGGGGGCTTCAGCAATCAGCCCCAGCATTTT. It is translated as CASSVTGGFSNQPQHF. The rearrangement links TRBV7-2 to TRBJ1-5, with TRBD1 matching over 9 bases. The J segment lost 1 base and the V segment lost 5 bases, leaving 6 bases of the junction unmatched. The CDR3 has 16 amino acids. Germline V CDR1 and CDR2: SGHTA, FQGNSA.